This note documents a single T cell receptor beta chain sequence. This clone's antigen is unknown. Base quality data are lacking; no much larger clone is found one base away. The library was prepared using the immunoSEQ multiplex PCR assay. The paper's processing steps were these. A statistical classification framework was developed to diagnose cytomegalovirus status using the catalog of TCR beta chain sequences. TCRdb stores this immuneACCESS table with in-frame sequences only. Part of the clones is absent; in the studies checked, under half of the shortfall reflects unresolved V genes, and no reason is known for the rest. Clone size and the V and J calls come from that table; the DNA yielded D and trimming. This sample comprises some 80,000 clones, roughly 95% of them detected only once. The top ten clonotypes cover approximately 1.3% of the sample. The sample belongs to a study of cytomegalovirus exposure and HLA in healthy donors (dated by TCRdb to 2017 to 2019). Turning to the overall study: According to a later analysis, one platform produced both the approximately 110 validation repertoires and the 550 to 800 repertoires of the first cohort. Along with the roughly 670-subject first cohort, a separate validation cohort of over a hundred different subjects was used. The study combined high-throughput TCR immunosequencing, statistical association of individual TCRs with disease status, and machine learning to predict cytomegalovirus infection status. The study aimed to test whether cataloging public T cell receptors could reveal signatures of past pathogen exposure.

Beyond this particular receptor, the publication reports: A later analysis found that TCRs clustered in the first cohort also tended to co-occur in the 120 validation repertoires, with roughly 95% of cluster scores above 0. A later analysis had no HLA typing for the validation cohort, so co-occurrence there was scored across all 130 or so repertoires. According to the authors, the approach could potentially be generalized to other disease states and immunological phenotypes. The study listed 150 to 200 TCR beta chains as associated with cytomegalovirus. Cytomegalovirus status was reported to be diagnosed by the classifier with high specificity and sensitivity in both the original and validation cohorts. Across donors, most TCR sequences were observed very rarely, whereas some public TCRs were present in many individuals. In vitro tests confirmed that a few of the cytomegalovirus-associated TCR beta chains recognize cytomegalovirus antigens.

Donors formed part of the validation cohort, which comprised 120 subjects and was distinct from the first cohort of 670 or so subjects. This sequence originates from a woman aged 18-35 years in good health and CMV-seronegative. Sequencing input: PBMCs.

The CDR3 amino acid sequence is: CASSGGQGSSYNEQFF. The nucleotides are TGCGCCAGCAGCGGGGGTCAGGGGAGCTCCTACAATGAGCAGTTCTTC. Recombination linked TRBV5-1 to TRBJ2-1, with TRBD1 perhaps the D gene, on 6 matching bases. The CDR1 and CDR2 encoded by the germline V gene are SGHRS and YFSETQ. V loses 4 bases of germline sequence and J loses 0 bases, and the interval between the two ends is 14 bases. The CDR3 numbers 16 residues from cysteine through phenylalanine. Only the CDR3 portion is preserved as DNA: 48 bases, with reading frame beginning at the first base.